The 20 T cell receptor beta chains given below trace back to one sample, sequenced in a study of blood T cell repertoires in COVID-19. Measured with immunoSEQ multiplex PCR; TCRdb has only the in-frame clones, and not every one. The sample contains 130,000 to 150,000 clones, 70% to 90% of which appear only once. The sample consisted of peripheral blood. The receptors come from a human donor with acute or convalescent COVID-19. The donor label of this sample is uncertain.

V and J are TRBV21-1 and TRBJ1-1; the listed D gene, TRBD1, was not tested against the DNA. TRBV21-1 is designated a pseudogene. The CDR3 is made up of 16 amino acids. Written as DNA, the CDR3 is TGTGCCAGCACCGAGACAGAGACCCCGGGGAACACTGAAGCTTTCTTT. This translates into CASTETETPGNTEAFF.

This clone has only one observation. The genes are TRBV29-1 and TRBJ1-1; 8 bases line up with TRBD1. Per germline, CDR1 SQVTM and CDR2 ANQGSEA. The CDR3 contains 13 residues. V shed 6 bases and J 4 bases; nucleotides not matched to a gene: 7. The CDR3 nucleotides read TGCAGCGTCACAGGGGGGGGCGGCACTGAAGCTTTCTTT. It codes for CSVTGGGGTEAFF.

This clone was recorded a few times. The genes are TRBV30 and TRBJ1-6; 10 bases agree with TRBD1. The CDR3 extends over 18 amino acids. The V and J ends lost 3 bases and 3 bases, in that order; junction bases with no gene match: 11. In germline, CDR1 is GTSNPN, CDR2 SVGIG (reference sequence). CDR3 DNA sequence: TGTGCCTGGAGCCGTAGGGACAGGGGAAGACGCTATAATTCACCCCTCCACTTT. It codes for CAWSRRDRGRRYNSPLHF.

This clone was picked up one time. The chain is built from TRBV3-1 (or the pseudogene TRBV3-2) and TRBJ1-2, with D perhaps TRBD1 (6 bases). With 0 bases removed from V and 2 bases from J, the gap between germline ends came to 16 bases. The CDR3 is 17 amino acids. Germline assignment: CDR1 LGHDT and CDR2 YNNKEL (reference sequence). DNA for the CDR3: TGTGCCAGCAGCCAAGATAGATCCGGGGGGCGCAACTATGGCTACACCTTC. Translating gives CASSQDRSGGRNYGYTF.

The genes are TRBV11-3 and TRBJ2-3, with TRBD2 matching over 13 bases. CDR1 SGHNT and CDR2 YENEEA come from the germline V gene. The CDR3 covers 16 residues. The V segment lost 8 bases and the J segment 2 bases; nucleotides outside the gene matches: 7. This CDR3 is CASSAGLAGDTDTQYF. CDR3 nucleotide sequence: TGTGCCAGCTCGGCCGGACTAGCGGGGGACACAGATACGCAGTATTTT.

The chain employs TRBV6-1 and TRBJ2-7, with a tentative D call TRBD1 (5 bases). Germline loops: CDR1 MNHNS, CDR2 SASEGT. CDR3 length: 16 residues. V was pared by 4 bases and J by 0 bases, with 16 bases between. CDR3 DNA: TGTGCCAGCAGTGGAAGGGGTAGGGTCCCCTCCTACGAGCAGTACTTC. Protein product: CASSGRGRVPSYEQYF.

V gene TRBV18 combines with J gene TRBJ2-2, with 7 nucleotides matching TRBD1. CDR3 length: 14 amino acids. The J segment lost 0 bases and the V segment lost 6 bases, leaving 1 base of the junction unmatched. Per the germline V gene, CDR1 is KGHSH and CDR2 is LQKENI. The CDR3 region is CASSQGANTGELFF. CDR3 coding DNA: TGTGCCAGCTCCCAGGGGGCGAACACCGGGGAGCTGTTTTTT.

The chain combines TRBV27 with TRBJ2-1, with 11 bases lining up with TRBD2. The V gene's germline CDR1 is MNHEY and CDR2 SMNVEV (reference sequence). There are 13 residues in the CDR3. Trimming cost V 3 bases and J 12 bases; bases outside gene matches: 4. This CDR3 is CASSLGLAEGQFF. The CDR3 bases are TGTGCCAGCAGTTTGGGACTAGCGGAGGGGCAGTTCTTC.

With respect to this clone: A much larger clone lies one base from this, so it may be a read error. The V call is TRBV2, the J call TRBJ2-1; 10 nucleotides line up with TRBD2. The CDR3 has 15 residues. Germline-derived CDR1 and CDR2 are SNHLY and FYNNEI. V gave up 6 bases and J gave up 4 bases; unmatched junction bases: 6. CDR3 nucleotides: TGTGCCAGCAGCCCGACTAGCGGGCTTTACAATGAGCAGTTCTTC. It codes for CASSPTSGLYNEQFF.

The J gene is TRBJ1-1, the V gene TRBV7-8; 8 bases line up with TRBD1. Losses at the gene ends were 4 bases for V and 10 bases for J; bases not matched to a gene: 2. Germline V gene data show CDR1 as SGHVS and CDR2 as FQNEAQ. This CDR3 has 11 amino acids. CDR3 coding DNA: TGTGCCAGCAGCTCAGGGGGCGTAGCTTTCTTT. Residues: CASSSGGVAFF.

This chain joins TRBV5-1 and TRBJ1-3; no clear D gene. This CDR3 contains 16 residues. The germline CDR1 and CDR2 sequences are SGHRS and YFSETQ. The V end lost 0 bases, the J end lost 0 bases, and 10 bases lay between the germline ends. This CDR3 is CASSLDSPSSGNTIYF. The DNA of the CDR3 is TGCGCCAGCAGCTTGGACAGCCCGAGCTCTGGAAACACCATATATTTT.

The V and J genes are TRBV2 and TRBJ2-3; 9 nucleotides agree with TRBD2. J was trimmed by 6 bases and V by 6 bases; bases with no gene match: 7. Looked up from germline, CDR1 is SNHLY and CDR2 is FYNNEI. The CDR3 runs to 14 residues. Written as DNA, the CDR3 is TGTGCCAGCAGCCTGTTAGCGGGAGCGGATACGCAGTATTTT. This codes for CASSLLAGADTQYF.

The chain employs TRBV5-4 and TRBJ2-1; 7 bases map to TRBD1. V was pared by 2 bases and J by 7 bases, with 6 bases of the junction left unmatched. CDR3 length: 14 residues. Germline-derived CDR1 and CDR2 are SGHNT and YYREEE (reference sequence). The CDR3 loop is CASSFDRAGNEQFF. The CDR3 DNA sequence: TGTGCCAGCAGCTTTGACAGGGCCGGGAATGAGCAGTTCTTC.

The V gene is TRBV9, the J gene TRBJ1-6; D perhaps matches TRBD1 (5 bases). CDR3 size: 15 residues. Germline V gene lookup returns CDR1 SGDLS and CDR2 YYNGEE. V was shortened by 4 bases and J by 3 bases, with 11 bases between the two germline ends. This CDR3 is CASSKSTDYNSPLHF. The CDR3 DNA is TGTGCCAGCAGCAAGTCGACAGACTATAATTCACCCCTCCACTTT. Combining the CDR3 with reference TRBV9 and TRBJ1-6 gives the whole variable domain DSGVTQTPKHLITATGQRVTLRCSPRSGDLSVYWYQQSLDQGLQFLIQYYNGEERAKGNILERFSAQQFPDLHSELNLSSLELGDSALYFCASSKSTDYNSPLHFGNGTRLTVT.

The chain has TRBV3-1 (or the pseudogene TRBV3-2) and TRBJ1-1; D gene unclear. CDR1 LGHDT and CDR2 YNNKEL come from the germline V gene (reference sequence). Trimming left V 0 bases short and J 1 base short, with 12 bases between. CDR3 length equals 16 residues. In DNA, the CDR3 is TGTGCCAGCAGCCAAGAACAGATGGAACCGAACACTGAAGCTTTCTTT. Translated: CASSQEQMEPNTEAFF.

The V gene is TRBV6-1, the J gene TRBJ2-1; TRBD2 might be the D (7 bases). The V end lost 2 bases, the J end lost 15 bases, and 14 bases lay between the germline ends. The V gene's germline CDR1 is MNHNS and CDR2 SASEGT. This CDR3 is built from 12 residues. Written as DNA, the CDR3 is TGTGCCAGCAGTGAATATCCGGGGGGCGGGTTCTTC. It specifies CASSEYPGGGFF.

This rearrangement joins TRBV28 to TRBJ2-5; D not certain. Germline assignment: CDR1 MDHEN and CDR2 SYDVKM. V was pared by 6 bases and J by 3 bases, with 17 bases between. This CDR3 is 15 amino acids long. CDR3 region: CASSLRRKEKETQYF. CDR3 coding DNA: TGTGCCAGCAGCCTCCGTCGAAAGGAGAAAGAGACCCAGTACTTC.

This chain joins TRBV6-2 or TRBV6-3 and TRBJ2-3; 7 bases agree with TRBD2. The CDR3 runs to 13 residues. Germline V CDR1 and CDR2: MNHEY, SVGEGT. Trimming cost V 6 bases and J 7 bases; bases outside gene matches: 7. The CDR3 region is CASSRGGGNTQYF. The CDR3 region has the DNA TGTGCCAGCAGCCGGGGCGGGGGTAATACGCAGTATTTT.

The chain recombines TRBV6-5 with TRBJ1-3; the D is unclear. This CDR3 has 16 amino acids. Germline CDR1 MNHEY, CDR2 SVGAGI. V dropped 2 bases and J dropped 2 bases, with 13 bases sitting between them. The CDR3 region has the DNA TGTGCCAGCAGTTACGATACCGGGAACACTGGAAACACCATATATTTT. Its translation is CASSYDTGNTGNTIYF.

The chain is built from TRBV19 and TRBJ1-2; possibly TRBD1 for D (6 bases). Trimming removed 4 bases from V and 0 bases from J, with 6 bases in between. CDR1 is LNHDA and CDR2 is SQIVND in the germline V gene (reference sequence). The CDR3 extends over 13 amino acids. The DNA for the CDR3 is TGTGCCAGTAGTAGACAGGCTAACTATGGCTACACCTTC. Protein product: CASSRQANYGYTF.